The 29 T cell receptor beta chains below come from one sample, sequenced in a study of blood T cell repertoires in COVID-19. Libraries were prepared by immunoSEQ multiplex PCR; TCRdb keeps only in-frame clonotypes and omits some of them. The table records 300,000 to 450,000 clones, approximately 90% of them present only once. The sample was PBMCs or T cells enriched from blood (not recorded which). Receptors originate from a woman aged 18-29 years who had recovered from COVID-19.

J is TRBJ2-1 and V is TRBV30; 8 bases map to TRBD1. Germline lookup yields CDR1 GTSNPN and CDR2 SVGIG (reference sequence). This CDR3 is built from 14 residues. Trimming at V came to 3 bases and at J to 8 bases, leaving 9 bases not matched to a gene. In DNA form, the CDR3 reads TGTGCCTGGAGCGTGGACAGGGCACCTCATGAGCAGTTCTTC. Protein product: CAWSVDRAPHEQFF.

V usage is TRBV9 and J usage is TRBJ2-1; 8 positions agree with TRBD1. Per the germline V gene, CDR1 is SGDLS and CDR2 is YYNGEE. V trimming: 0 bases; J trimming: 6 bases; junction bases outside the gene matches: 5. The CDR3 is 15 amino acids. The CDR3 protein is CASSVDQGAGNEQFF. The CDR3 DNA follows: TGTGCCAGCAGCGTAGACCAGGGGGCGGGCAATGAGCAGTTCTTC.

CDR3 DNA sequence: TGCGCCAGCAGTGAATCCCTAATGAACACTGAAGCTTTCTTT. It translates to CASSESLMNTEAFF. The V gene is TRBV10-1, the J gene TRBJ1-1, with D uncertain. The V end was cut by 3 bases, the J end by 0 bases, with 8 bases between. The CDR3 has 14 amino acids. Per the germline V gene, CDR1 is WNHNN and CDR2 is SYGVQD (reference sequence).

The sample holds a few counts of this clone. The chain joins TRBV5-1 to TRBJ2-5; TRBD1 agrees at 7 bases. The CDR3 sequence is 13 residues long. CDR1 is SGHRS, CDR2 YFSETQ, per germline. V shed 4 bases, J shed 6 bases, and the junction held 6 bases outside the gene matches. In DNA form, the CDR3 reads TGCGCCAGCAGCGCGTCCAGGGGGAAGACCCAGTACTTC. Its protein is CASSASRGKTQYF.

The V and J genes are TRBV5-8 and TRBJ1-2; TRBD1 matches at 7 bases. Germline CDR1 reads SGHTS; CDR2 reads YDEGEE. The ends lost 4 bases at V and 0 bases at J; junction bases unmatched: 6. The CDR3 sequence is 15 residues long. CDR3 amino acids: CASSNSGGANYGYTF. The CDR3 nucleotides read TGTGCCAGCAGCAACTCAGGGGGTGCTAACTATGGCTACACCTTC.

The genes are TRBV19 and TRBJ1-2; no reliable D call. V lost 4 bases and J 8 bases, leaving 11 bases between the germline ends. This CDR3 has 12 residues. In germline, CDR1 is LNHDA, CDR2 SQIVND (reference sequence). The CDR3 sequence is CASSTTRVGYTF. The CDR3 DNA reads TGTGCCAGTAGTACCACTCGCGTCGGCTACACCTTC.

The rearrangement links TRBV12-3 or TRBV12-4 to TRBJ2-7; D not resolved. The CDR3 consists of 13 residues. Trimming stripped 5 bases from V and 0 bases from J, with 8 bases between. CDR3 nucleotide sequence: TGTGCCAGCAGTAGTGAGAGCTCCTACGAGCAGTACTTC. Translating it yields CASSSESSYEQYF.

The CDR3, as DNA: TGTGCCAGTAGCGGCGGGGGGGCGGATGGGTCGTATACGCAGTATTTT. Protein: CASSGGGADGSYTQYF. The chain recombines TRBV19 with TRBJ2-3, with 9 bases fitting TRBD2. The CDR3 runs 16 residues. V lost 6 bases and J lost 7; bases outside the gene matches: 14. Germline CDR1 reads LNHDA; CDR2 reads SQIVND (reference sequence).

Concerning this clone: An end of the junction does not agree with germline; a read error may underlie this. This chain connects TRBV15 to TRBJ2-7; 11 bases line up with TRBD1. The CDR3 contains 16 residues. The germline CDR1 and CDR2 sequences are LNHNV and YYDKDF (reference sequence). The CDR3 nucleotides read TGTGCCACCAGCGGAGACGGGACAGGGGGGACCTACGAGCAGTACTTC. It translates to CATSGDGTGGTYEQYF.

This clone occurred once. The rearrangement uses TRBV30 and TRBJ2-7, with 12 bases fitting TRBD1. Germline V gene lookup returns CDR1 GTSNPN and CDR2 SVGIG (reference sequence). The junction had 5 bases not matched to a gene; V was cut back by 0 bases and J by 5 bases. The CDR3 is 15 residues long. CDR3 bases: TGTGCCTGGAGTGTGGGACAGGGGGCTTTACACGAGCAGTACTTC. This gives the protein CAWSVGQGALHEQYF.

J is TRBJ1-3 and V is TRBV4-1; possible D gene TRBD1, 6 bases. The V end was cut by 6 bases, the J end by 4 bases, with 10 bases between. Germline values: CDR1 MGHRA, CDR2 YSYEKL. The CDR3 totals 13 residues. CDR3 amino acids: CASRGALGNTIYF. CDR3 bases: TGCGCCAGCAGGGGGGCTTTAGGAAACACCATATATTTT.

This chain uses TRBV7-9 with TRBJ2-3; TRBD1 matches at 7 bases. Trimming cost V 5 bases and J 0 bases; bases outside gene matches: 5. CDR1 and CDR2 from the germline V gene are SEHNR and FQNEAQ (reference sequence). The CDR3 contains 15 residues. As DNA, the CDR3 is TGTGCCAGCAGCCCGAGGGGGCGAAGCACAGATACGCAGTATTTT. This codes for CASSPRGRSTDTQYF.

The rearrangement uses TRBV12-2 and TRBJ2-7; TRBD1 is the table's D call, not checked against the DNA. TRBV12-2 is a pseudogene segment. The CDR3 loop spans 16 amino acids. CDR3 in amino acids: CASRLLLGPTDYEQYF. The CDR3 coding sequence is TGTGCAAGTCGCTTACTCTTGGGGCCAACGGACTACGAGCAGTACTTC.

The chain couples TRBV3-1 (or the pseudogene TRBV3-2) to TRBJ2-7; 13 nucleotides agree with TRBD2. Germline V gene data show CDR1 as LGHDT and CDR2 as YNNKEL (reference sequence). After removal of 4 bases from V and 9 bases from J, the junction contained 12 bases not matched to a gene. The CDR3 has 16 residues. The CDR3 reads CASSPPTSGGPGWQYF. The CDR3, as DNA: TGTGCCAGCAGCCCGCCGACTAGCGGGGGGCCAGGGTGGCAGTACTTC.

The CDR3 here is CASSHLQGTEAFF. The CDR3 bases are TGTGCCAGCAGCCATTTACAGGGAACTGAAGCTTTCTTT. This chain links TRBV3-1 (or the pseudogene TRBV3-2) with TRBJ1-1; the D gene is possibly TRBD1 (6 bases). This CDR3 contains 13 residues. Germline V lookup: CDR1 LGHDT, CDR2 YNNKEL (reference sequence). Trimming removed 3 bases at V and 5 bases at J, with 10 bases between.

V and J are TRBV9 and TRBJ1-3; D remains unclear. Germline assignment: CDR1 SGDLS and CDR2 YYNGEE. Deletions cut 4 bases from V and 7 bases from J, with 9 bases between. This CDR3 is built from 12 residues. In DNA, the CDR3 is TGTGCCAGCAGCTCGGGGAGCAACACCATATATTTT. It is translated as CASSSGSNTIYF.

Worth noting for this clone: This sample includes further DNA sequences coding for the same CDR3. CDR3 nucleotide sequence: TGTGCCAGCAGTTTCACAGGGAACACTGAAGCTTTCTTT. Translated: CASSFTGNTEAFF. V is TRBV12-3 or TRBV12-4 and J is TRBJ1-1; possibly TRBD1 for D (5 bases). The V end was cut by 3 bases, the J end by 1 base, with 6 bases between. This CDR3 region has 13 residues.

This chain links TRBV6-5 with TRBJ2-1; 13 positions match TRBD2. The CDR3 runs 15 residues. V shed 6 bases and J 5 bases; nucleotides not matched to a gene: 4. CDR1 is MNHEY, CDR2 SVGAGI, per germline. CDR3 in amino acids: CASRGLAGLNNEQFF. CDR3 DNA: TGTGCCAGCAGGGGACTAGCGGGGCTCAACAATGAGCAGTTCTTC.

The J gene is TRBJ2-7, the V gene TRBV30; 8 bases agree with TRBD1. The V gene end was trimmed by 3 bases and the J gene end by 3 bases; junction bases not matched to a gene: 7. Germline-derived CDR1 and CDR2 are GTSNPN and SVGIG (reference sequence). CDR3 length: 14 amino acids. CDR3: CAWSPGGWDYEQYF. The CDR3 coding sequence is TGTGCCTGGAGCCCAGGGGGCTGGGACTACGAGCAGTACTTC.

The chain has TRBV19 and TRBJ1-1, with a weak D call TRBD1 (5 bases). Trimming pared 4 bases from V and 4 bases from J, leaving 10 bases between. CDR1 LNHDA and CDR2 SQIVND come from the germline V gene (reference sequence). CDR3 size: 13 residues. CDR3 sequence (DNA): TGTGCCAGTAGTACCGGGGGGGGCACTGAAGCTTTCTTT. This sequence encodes CASSTGGGTEAFF.

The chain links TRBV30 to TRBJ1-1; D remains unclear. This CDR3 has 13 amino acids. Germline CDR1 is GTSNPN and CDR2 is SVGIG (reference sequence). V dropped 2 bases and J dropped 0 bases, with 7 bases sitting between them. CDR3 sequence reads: CAWSSGMNTEAFF. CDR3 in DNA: TGTGCCTGGAGTAGCGGAATGAACACTGAAGCTTTCTTT.

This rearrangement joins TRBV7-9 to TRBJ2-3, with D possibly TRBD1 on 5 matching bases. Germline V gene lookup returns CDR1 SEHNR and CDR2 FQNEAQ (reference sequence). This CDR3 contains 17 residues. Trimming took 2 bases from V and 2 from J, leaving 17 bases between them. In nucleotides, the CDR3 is TGTGCCAGCAGCTTATCGGAACTTAGACAGCCCACAGATACGCAGTATTTT. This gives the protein CASSLSELRQPTDTQYF.

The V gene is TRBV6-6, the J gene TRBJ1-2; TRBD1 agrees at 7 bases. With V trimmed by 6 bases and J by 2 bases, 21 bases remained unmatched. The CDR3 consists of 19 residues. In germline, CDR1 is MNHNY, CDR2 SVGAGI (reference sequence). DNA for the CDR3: TGTGCCAGCAGCTCCCACTCGAGGAGGGGGCTCAGGGCGAACTATGGCTACACCTTC. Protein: CASSSHSRRGLRANYGYTF.

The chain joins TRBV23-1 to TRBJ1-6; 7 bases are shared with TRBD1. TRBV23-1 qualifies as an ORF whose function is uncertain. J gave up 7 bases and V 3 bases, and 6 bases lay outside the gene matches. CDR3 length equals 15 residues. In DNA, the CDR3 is TGCGCCAGCAGTCATCGGGGCAGGGGGAATTCACCCCTCCACTTT. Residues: CASSHRGRGNSPLHF.

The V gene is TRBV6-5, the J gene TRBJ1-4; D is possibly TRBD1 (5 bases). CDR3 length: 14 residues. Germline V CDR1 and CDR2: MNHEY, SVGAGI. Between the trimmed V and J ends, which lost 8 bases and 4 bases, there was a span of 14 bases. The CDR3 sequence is CASGTGLGNEKLFF. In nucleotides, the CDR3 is TGTGCCAGCGGAACGGGACTGGGTAATGAAAAACTGTTTTTT.

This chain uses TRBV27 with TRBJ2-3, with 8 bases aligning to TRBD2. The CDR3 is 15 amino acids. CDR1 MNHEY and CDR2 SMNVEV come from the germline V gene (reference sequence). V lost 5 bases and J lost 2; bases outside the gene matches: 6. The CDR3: CASSAQRGFTDTQYF. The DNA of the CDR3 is TGTGCCAGCAGTGCCCAGCGGGGGTTCACAGATACGCAGTATTTT.

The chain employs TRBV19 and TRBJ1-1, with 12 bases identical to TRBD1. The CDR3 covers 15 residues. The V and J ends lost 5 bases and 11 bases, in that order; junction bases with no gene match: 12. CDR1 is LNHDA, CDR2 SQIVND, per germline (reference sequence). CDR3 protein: CASSAGTGGTWGAFF. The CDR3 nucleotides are TGTGCCAGTAGTGCCGGGACAGGGGGCACCTGGGGGGCTTTCTTT.

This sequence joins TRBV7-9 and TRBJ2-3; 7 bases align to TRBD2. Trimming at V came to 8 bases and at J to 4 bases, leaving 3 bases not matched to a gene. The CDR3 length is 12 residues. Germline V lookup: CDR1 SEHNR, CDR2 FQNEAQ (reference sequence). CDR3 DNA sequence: TGTGCCAGCTCCCGGGGGGCAGATACGCAGTATTTT. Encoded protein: CASSRGADTQYF.

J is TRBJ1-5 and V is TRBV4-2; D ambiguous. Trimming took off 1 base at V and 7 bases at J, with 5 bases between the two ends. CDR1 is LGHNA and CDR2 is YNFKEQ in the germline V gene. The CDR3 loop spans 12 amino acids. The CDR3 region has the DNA TGTGCCAGCAGCCAAGGGGAGCAGCCCCAGCATTTT. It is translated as CASSQGEQPQHF.